This T cell receptor (beta chain) was retrieved from a study of cytotoxic CD8 clonotypes in ibrutinib-treated CLL. This CDR3 spans 13 amino acids. From germline, CDR1 is PRHDT and CDR2 FYEKMQ (reference sequence). Deletions cut 6 bases from V and 4 bases from J, with 12 bases between. The assay was immunoSEQ multiplex PCR, and TCRdb's table has in-frame clones only and misses some. The sample yields fewer than 400,000 clones, approximately 67% seen once. This clone turned up a few times. The input for sequencing was PBMCs, taken after 36 months of ibrutinib treatment. The TCR sequence derives from a human donor with chronic lymphocytic leukemia. V gene TRBV13 combines with J gene TRBJ1-1; weak D call: TRBD1 (6 bases). CDR3 region: CASSQQGVTEAFF. CDR3 DNA: TGTGCCAGCAGTCAACAGGGAGTCACTGAAGCTTTCTTT.